The clone carrying this TCR beta chain was detected many times. Antigen specificity is unknown. This entry is derived from a study of response to subunit inactivated influenza vaccine. Study conclusions and caveats: Authors proposed each seasonal influenza vaccination draws in few new T cells.

The V gene's germline CDR1 is LNHNV and CDR2 YYDKDF (reference sequence). Trimming cost V 6 bases and J 1 base, with 12 bases left between them. The length of the CDR3 is 14 residues. TCRdb re-called the RT-PCR reads with MiXCR, one entry per CDR3 protein. The table has about 300,000 distinct CDR3 sequences, about 20% seen once. The receptor was isolated from a man aged 45-69 years who received an inactivated influenza vaccine. The V and J genes are TRBV15 and TRBJ1-1, with D possibly TRBD1 on 5 matching bases. The sample consisted of PBMCs from blood, taken less than 22 months after vaccination. CDR3 sequence reads: CATSTGTENTEAFF. Written as DNA, the CDR3 is TGTGCCACCAGTACTGGGACGGAGAACACTGAAGCTTTCTTT.